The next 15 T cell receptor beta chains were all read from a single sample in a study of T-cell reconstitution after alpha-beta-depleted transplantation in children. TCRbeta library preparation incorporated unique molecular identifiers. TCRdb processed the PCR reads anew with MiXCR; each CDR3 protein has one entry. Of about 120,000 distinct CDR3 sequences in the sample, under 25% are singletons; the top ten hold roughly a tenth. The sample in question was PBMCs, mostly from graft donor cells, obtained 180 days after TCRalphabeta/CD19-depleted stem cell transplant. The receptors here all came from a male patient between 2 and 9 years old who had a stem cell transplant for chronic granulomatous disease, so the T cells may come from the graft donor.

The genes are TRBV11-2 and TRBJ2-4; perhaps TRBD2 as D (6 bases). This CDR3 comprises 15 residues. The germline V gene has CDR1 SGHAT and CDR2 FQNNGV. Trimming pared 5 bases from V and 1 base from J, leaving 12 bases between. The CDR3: CASSPYGSAKNIQYF. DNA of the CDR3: TGTGCCAGCAGCCCCTACGGGAGCGCCAAAAACATTCAGTACTTC. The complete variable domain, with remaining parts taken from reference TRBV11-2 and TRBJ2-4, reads EAGVAQSPRYKIIEKRQSVAFWCNPISGHATLYWYQQILGQGPKLLIQFQNNGVVDDSQLPKDRFSAERLKGVDSTLKIQPAKLEDSAVYLCASSPYGSAKNIQYFGAGTRLSVL.

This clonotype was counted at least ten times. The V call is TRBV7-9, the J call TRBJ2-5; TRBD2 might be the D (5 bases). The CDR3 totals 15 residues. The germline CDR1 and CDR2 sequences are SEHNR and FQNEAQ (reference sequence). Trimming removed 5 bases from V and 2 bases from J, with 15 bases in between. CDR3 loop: CASSDPTSWQETQYF. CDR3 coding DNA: TGTGCCAGCAGCGACCCTACTAGTTGGCAAGAGACCCAGTACTTC.

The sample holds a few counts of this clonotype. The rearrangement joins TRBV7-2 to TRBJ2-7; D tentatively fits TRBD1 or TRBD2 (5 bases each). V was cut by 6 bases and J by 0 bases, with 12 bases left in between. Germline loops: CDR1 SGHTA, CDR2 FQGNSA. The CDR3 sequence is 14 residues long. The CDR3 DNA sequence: TGTGCCAGCAGTACCGGGACGCTCTCCTACGAGCAGTACTTC. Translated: CASSTGTLSYEQYF.

The CDR3 protein is CSVEVKDRGHEQYF. In DNA form, the CDR3 reads TGCAGCGTTGAAGTCAAGGACAGGGGTCACGAGCAGTACTTC. This sequence joins TRBV29-1 and TRBJ2-7; 9 bases are shared with TRBD1. Germline V gives CDR1 SQVTM, CDR2 ANQGSEA. This CDR3 region has 14 residues. The ends lost 1 base at V and 5 bases at J; junction bases unmatched: 6.

The CDR3: CASSARYRGLREKLFF. The CDR3 DNA reads as TGTGCCAGCAGTGCCCGATACAGGGGGCTGCGGGAAAAACTGTTTTTT. The rearrangement links TRBV12-3 or TRBV12-4 to TRBJ1-4, with 9 bases fitting TRBD1. The CDR3 has 16 residues. V lost 5 bases and J lost 8; bases outside the gene matches: 12.

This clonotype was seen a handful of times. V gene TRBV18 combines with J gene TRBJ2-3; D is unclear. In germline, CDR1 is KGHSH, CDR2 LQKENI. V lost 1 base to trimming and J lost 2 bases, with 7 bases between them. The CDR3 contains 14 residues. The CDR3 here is CASSPLSDTDTQYF. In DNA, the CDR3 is TGTGCCAGCTCACCACTATCGGACACAGATACGCAGTATTTT.

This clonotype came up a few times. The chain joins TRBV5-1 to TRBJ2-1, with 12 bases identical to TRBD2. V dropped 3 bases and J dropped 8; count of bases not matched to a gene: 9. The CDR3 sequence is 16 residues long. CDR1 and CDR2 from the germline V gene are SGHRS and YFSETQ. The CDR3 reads CASSSPTSGRFYEQFF. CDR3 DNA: TGCGCCAGCAGCTCACCCACTAGCGGGAGGTTCTATGAGCAGTTCTTC. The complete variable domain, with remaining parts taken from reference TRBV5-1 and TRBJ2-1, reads KAGVTQTPRYLIKTRGQQVTLSCSPISGHRSVSWYQQTPGQGLQFLFEYFSETQRNKGNFPGRFSGRQFSNSRSEMNVSTLELGDSALYLCASSSPTSGRFYEQFFGPGTRLTVL.

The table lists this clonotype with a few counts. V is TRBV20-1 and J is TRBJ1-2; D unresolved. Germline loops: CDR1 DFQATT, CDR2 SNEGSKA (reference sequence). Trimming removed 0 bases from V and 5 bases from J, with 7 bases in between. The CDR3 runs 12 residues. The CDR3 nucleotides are TGCAGTGCTAGAGATGGACGGTATGGCTACACCTTC. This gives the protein CSARDGRYGYTF.

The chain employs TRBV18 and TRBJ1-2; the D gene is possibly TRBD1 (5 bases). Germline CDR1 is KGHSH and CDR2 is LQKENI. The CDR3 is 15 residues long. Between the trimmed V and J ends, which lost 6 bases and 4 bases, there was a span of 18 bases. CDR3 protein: CASSQAQGRGYGYTF. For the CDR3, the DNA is TGTGCCAGCTCGCAAGCCCAGGGCCGAGGCTATGGCTACACCTTC.

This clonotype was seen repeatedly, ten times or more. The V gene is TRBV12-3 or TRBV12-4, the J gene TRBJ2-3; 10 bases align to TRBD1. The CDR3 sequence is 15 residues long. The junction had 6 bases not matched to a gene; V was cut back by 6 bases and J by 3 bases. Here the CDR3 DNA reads TGTGCCAGCAGGGAGACAGGGGGCGAGACAGATACGCAGTATTTT. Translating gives CASRETGGETDTQYF.

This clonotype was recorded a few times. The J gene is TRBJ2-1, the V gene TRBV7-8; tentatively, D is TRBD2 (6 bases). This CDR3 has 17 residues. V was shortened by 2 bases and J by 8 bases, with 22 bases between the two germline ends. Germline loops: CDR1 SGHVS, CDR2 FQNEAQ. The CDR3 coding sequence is TGTGCCAGCAGCTTAAAACGGTCTAGCGTTGGGAGAGATGAGCAGTTCTTC. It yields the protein CASSLKRSSVGRDEQFF.

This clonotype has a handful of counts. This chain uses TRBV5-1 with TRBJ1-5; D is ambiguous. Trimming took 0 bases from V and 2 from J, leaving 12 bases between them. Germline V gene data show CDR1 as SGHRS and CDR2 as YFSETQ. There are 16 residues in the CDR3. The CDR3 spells CASSLVGLGGNQPQHF. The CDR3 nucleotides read TGCGCCAGCAGCTTGGTAGGGTTGGGAGGCAATCAGCCCCAGCATTTT. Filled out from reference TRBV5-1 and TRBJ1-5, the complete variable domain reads KAGVTQTPRYLIKTRGQQVTLSCSPISGHRSVSWYQQTPGQGLQFLFEYFSETQRNKGNFPGRFSGRQFSNSRSEMNVSTLELGDSALYLCASSLVGLGGNQPQHFGDGTRLSIL.

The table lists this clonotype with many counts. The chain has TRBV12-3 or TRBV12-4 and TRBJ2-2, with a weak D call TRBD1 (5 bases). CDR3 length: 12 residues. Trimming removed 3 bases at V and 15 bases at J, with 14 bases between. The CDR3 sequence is CASSFSREVVFF. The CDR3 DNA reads TGTGCCAGCAGTTTTTCCAGGGAAGTTGTGTTTTTT.

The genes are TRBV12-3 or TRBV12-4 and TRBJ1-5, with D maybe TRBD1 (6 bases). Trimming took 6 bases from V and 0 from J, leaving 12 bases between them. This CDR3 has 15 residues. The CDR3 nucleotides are TGTGCCAGCAGCAGGACAGTGAATAGCAATCAGCCCCAGCATTTT. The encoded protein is CASSRTVNSNQPQHF.

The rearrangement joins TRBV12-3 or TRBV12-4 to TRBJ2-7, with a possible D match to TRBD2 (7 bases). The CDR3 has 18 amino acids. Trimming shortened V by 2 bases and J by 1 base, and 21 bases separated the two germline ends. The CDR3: CASSLSWGGGSPSYEQYF. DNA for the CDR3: TGTGCCAGCAGTTTATCTTGGGGAGGGGGATCCCCTTCCTACGAGCAGTACTTC.